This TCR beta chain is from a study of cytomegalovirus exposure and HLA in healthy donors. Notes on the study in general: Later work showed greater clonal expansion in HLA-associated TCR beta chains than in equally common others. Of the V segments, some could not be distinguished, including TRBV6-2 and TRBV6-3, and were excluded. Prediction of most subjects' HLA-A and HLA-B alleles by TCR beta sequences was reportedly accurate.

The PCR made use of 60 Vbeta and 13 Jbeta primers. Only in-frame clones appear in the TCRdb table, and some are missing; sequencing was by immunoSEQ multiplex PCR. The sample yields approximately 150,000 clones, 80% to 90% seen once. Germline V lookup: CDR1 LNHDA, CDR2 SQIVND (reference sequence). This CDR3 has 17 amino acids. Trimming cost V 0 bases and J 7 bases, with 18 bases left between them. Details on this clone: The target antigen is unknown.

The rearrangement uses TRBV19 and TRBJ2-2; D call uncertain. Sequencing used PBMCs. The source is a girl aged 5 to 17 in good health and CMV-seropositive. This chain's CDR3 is CASSIDKATAGSGELFF. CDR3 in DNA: TGTGCCAGTAGTATAGATAAGGCGACGGCAGGTAGCGGGGAGCTGTTTTTT.